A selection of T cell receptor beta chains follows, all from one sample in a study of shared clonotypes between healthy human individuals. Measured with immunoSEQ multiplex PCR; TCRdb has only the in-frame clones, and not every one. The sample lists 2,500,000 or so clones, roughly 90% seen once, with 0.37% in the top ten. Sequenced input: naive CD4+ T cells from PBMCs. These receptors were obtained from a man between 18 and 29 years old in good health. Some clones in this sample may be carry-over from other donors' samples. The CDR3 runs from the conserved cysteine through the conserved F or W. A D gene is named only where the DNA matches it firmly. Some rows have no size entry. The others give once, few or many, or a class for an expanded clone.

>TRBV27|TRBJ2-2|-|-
CASSPRNTGELFF
TGTGCCAGCAGTCCACGGAACACCGGGGAGCTGTTTTTT
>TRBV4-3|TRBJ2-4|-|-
CASSQDGGAAYF
TGCGCCAGCAGCCAAGATGGGGGGGCTGCGTACTTC
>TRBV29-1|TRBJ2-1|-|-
CSVGMRLAYNEQFF
TGCAGCGTTGGGATGCGATTAGCCTACAATGAGCAGTTCTTC
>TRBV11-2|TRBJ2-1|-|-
CASSTNPATSSYNEQFF
TGTGCCAGCAGCACAAACCCGGCAACGAGCTCCTACAATGAGCAGTTCTTC
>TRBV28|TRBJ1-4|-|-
CASSPSGGLTEKLFF
TGTGCCAGCAGCCCGAGCGGGGGGCTGACTGAAAAACTGTTTTTT
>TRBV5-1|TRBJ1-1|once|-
CASSISPGRLMNTEAFF
TGCGCCAGCAGCATTAGCCCGGGACGTCTTATGAACACTGAAGCTTTCTTT
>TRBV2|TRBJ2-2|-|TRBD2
CASSRAGPTPGELFF
TGTGCCAGCAGTCGAGCGGGACCGACCCCCGGGGAGCTGTTTTTT
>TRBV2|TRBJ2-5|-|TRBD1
CASSSRYPGQGIPETQYF
TGTGCCAGCAGTTCACGTTACCCGGGACAGGGGATCCCCGAGACCCAGTACTTC
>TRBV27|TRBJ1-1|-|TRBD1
CASSSWDRALNTEAFF
TGTGCCAGCAGCAGCTGGGACAGGGCCTTGAACACTGAAGCTTTCTTT
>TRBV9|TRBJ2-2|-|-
CASSFRSGDSNTGELFF
TGTGCCAGCAGCTTCAGGTCGGGAGACTCGAACACCGGGGAGCTGTTTTTT
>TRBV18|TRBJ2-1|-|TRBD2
CASSKGTTYNEQFF
TGTGCCAGCTCAAAAGGGACTACCTACAATGAGCAGTTCTTC
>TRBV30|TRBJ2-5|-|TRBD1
CAWSGHGGSRGETQYF
TGTGCCTGGAGTGGGCATGGTGGATCCAGGGGGGAGACCCAGTACTTC
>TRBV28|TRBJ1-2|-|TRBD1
CASSLDPTGGDYGYTF
TGTGCCAGCAGTTTAGACCCGACAGGGGGCGACTATGGCTACACCTTC
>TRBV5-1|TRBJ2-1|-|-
CASSLDGGVAYNEQFF
TGCGCCAGCAGCTTGGACGGCGGAGTGGCCTACAATGAGCAGTTCTTC
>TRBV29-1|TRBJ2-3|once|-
CSVETRQNTQYF
TGCAGCGTTGAAACCCGACAGAATACGCAGTATTTT
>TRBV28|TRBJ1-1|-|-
CASSPDLRGAFF
TGTGCCAGCAGTCCGGACCTCCGGGGCGCTTTCTTT
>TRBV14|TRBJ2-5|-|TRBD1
CASSQFGTGVKETQYF
TGTGCCAGCAGCCAATTTGGTACAGGGGTAAAAGAGACCCAGTACTTC
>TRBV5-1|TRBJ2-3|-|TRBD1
CASTLGGQGAVTDTQYF
TGCGCCAGCACCCTGGGGGGACAGGGGGCCGTAACAGATACGCAGTATTTT
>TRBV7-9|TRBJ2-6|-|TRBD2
CASSLDPREGPGANVLTF
TGTGCCAGCAGCTTAGATCCACGGGAGGGCCCGGGGGCCAACGTCCTGACTTTC
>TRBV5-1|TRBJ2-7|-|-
CASSLLDKDTYEQYF
TGCGCCAGCAGCTTGCTAGACAAAGACACCTACGAGCAGTACTTC
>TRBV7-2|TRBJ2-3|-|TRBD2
CASSPPGLGTDTQYF
TGTGCCAGCAGCCCACCGGGACTAGGGACAGATACGCAGTATTTT
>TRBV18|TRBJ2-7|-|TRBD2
CASSPPSGGLYEQYF
TGTGCCAGCTCACCACCGAGCGGGGGCCTTTACGAGCAGTACTTC
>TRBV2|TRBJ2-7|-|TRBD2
CASGLAVYEQYF
TGTGCCTCCGGACTAGCGGTCTACGAGCAGTACTTC
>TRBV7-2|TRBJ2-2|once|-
CASSLEYAGELFF
TGTGCCAGCAGCTTAGAGTACGCCGGGGAGCTGTTTTTT
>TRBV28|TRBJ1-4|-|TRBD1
CASGQGVEKLFF
TGTGCCAGCGGGCAGGGGGTTGAAAAACTGTTTTTT
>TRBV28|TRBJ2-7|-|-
CASRDTGRDPYEQYF
TGTGCCAGCAGGGACACAGGAAGGGACCCCTACGAGCAGTACTTC
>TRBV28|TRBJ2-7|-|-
CATYPTSLHEQYF
TGTGCCACTTACCCGACTAGTCTCCACGAGCAGTACTTC
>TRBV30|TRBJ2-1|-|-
CAWSVLSAGSYNEQFF
TGTGCCTGGAGTGTTTTATCGGCGGGATCCTACAATGAGCAGTTCTTC
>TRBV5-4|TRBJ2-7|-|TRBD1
CASSSTGTGDYEQYF
TGTGCCAGCAGCTCGACCGGGACAGGGGACTACGAGCAGTACTTC
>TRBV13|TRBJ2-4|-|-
CASSLFGGFAKNIQYF
TGTGCCAGCAGCTTATTTGGGGGTTTTGCCAAAAACATTCAGTACTTC
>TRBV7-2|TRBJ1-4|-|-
CASSLGNRGGAREKLFF
TGTGCCAGCAGCTTAGGCAATCGCGGGGGGGCAAGGGAAAAACTGTTTTTT